Sequencing of this T cell receptor beta chain was carried out in a study of blood T cells in healthy people across ages. With a J-beta primer mix and a sample-barcoded 5' primer, a second PCR ran about 6 to 11 cycles. MiXCR, run by TCRdb on the 5' RACE reads, gives a single entry per CDR3 protein. The sample has about 1.6 million distinct CDR3 sequences, roughly 30% seen once. J lost 5 bases, V lost 3 bases, and 11 bases had no gene match. CDR3 length equals 15 residues. Germline V gene sequence: CDR1 DFQATT, CDR2 SNEGSKA (reference sequence). The TCR sequence derives from a woman aged 25 to 45 in good health. Sequencing input: blood. The chain combines TRBV20-1 with TRBJ2-5; 8 bases align to TRBD2. CDR3 sequence: CSARKIAGSSETQYF. In nucleotides, the CDR3 is TGCAGTGCTAGGAAAATAGCGGGATCGTCGGAGACCCAGTACTTC.